The 15 T cell receptor beta chains in this list originate from one sample, sequenced in a study of vaccination effects on CD4 cells after COVID-19. Sequencing in the ViraFEST assay came after antigen-specific CD4+ T cells had been expanded with viral peptide pools, which were used to stimulate PBMC. Cells that had been cultured for 10 days were the source of isolated CD4+ T cells. Either the mRNA-1273 or the BNT162b2 vaccine was given to participants as two doses. Antigen specificity for these receptors is unknown. TCRdb keeps only in-frame clones here, not all; method: immunoSEQ multiplex PCR. Of 28,000 or so clones listed, less than 75% were seen once; the top ten hold approximately 10%. The sequences come from CD4+ T cells from PBMCs cultured with HCoV-NL63 spike peptides, collected after COVID-19 vaccination. The receptors come from a human donor who received a COVID-19 vaccine.

This rearrangement joins TRBV9 to TRBJ2-3, with TRBD2 matching 9 bases. The CDR3 spans 18 residues. From germline, CDR1 is SGDLS and CDR2 YYNGEE. V lost 0 bases, J lost 2 bases, and 10 bases stayed unmatched. CDR3 sequence: CASSVDGGGTSLTDTQYF. CDR3 nucleotides: TGTGCCAGCAGCGTAGATGGCGGGGGGACTAGCCTCACAGATACGCAGTATTTT.

The rearrangement links TRBV5-1 to TRBJ2-4, with 10 bases aligning to TRBD1. Unmatched junction bases numbered 10, after V lost 5 bases and J lost 2 bases. Germline V lookup: CDR1 SGHRS, CDR2 YFSETQ. There are 17 residues in the CDR3. CDR3 loop: CASSKTGGAQSKNIQYF. DNA of the CDR3: TGCGCCAGCAGTAAGACAGGGGGCGCGCAATCCAAAAACATTCAGTACTTC.

The V and J genes are TRBV5-1 and TRBJ1-1, with TRBD1 as a possible D gene (5 bases). CDR3 size: 13 residues. Germline-derived CDR1 and CDR2 are SGHRS and YFSETQ. The V end lost 0 bases, the J end lost 8 bases, and 11 bases lay between the germline ends. In DNA form, the CDR3 reads TGCGCCAGCAGCTTGGCTTCGGGGGAGGAAGCTTTCTTT. Protein product: CASSLASGEEAFF. Looking up the rest from reference TRBV5-1 and TRBJ1-1 gives the full variable domain: KAGVTQTPRYLIKTRGQQVTLSCSPISGHRSVSWYQQTPGQGLQFLFEYFSETQRNKGNFPGRFSGRQFSNSRSEMNVSTLELGDSALYLCASSLASGEEAFFGQGTRLTVV.

The J gene is TRBJ1-2, the V gene TRBV18; 7 positions match TRBD1. CDR1 and CDR2 (germline): KGHSH, LQKENI. With V trimmed by 6 bases and J by 4 bases, 14 bases remained unmatched. The CDR3 covers 16 residues. The CDR3 DNA sequence: TGTGCCAGCTCCCCGTGGGGACAGTCTAACCTCTATGGCTACACCTTC. Protein product: CASSPWGQSNLYGYTF.

The V and J genes are TRBV7-6 and TRBJ1-1; tentatively, D is TRBD1 (5 bases). Germline V gene lookup returns CDR1 SGHVS and CDR2 FNYEAQ. The CDR3 loop spans 15 amino acids. The V and J ends lost 2 bases and 6 bases respectively, with 16 bases between them. The CDR3 spells CASSLRSSREAEAFF. In nucleotides, the CDR3 is TGTGCCAGCAGCTTACGCTCGAGCAGGGAAGCTGAAGCTTTCTTT.

The chain joins TRBV11-2 to TRBJ1-2, with D perhaps matching TRBD1 (6 bases). V was pared by 6 bases and J by 7 bases, with 21 bases between. Germline assignment: CDR1 SGHAT and CDR2 FQNNGV. The CDR3 sequence is 15 residues long. The CDR3 coding sequence is TGTGCCAGCAGGTCTGTTAGGACAGCCTACGGTGGCTACACCTTC. It specifies CASRSVRTAYGGYTF.

This chain links TRBV3-1 (or the pseudogene TRBV3-2) with TRBJ2-1; the match to TRBD2 covers 14 bases. This CDR3 has 17 amino acids. V shed 4 bases and J 2 bases; nucleotides not matched to a gene: 4. Germline loops: CDR1 LGHDT, CDR2 YNNKEL (reference sequence). The CDR3 DNA reads TGTGCCAGCAGCCCAGGACTAGCGGGAGGTCCCTACAATGAGCAGTTCTTC. This translates into CASSPGLAGGPYNEQFF.

This clone occurred a few times. This chain joins TRBV20-1 and TRBJ1-2; no clear D gene. V dropped 3 bases and J dropped 0 bases, with 11 bases sitting between them. Germline CDR1 DFQATT, CDR2 SNEGSKA (reference sequence). This CDR3 is built from 14 residues. The CDR3 nucleotides are TGCAGTGCTAGTATGATGAACACTAACTATGGCTACACCTTC. Translated: CSASMMNTNYGYTF.

The chain has TRBV14 and TRBJ2-5; 9 bases map to TRBD1. The CDR3 sequence is 18 residues long. V shed 1 base, J shed 3 bases, and the junction held 12 bases outside the gene matches. The germline gives CDR1 SGHDN, CDR2 FVKESK. The CDR3 loop reads CASSQGDIFDRGKETQYF. CDR3 DNA: TGTGCCAGCAGCCAAGGGGACATATTTGACAGGGGGAAAGAGACCCAGTACTTC.

V gene TRBV18 combines with J gene TRBJ1-1; TRBD1 matches at 7 bases. The CDR3 is 16 amino acids. Looked up from germline, CDR1 is KGHSH and CDR2 is LQKENI. V lost 4 bases and J lost 1; bases outside the gene matches: 9. CDR3 nucleotide sequence: TGTGCCAGCTCACGCGACAAGGGGGCTTCGAACACTGAAGCTTTCTTT. The encoded protein is CASSRDKGASNTEAFF.

The rearrangement uses TRBV7-8 and TRBJ2-6; D gene uncertain. The CDR3 has 16 residues. Germline V CDR1 and CDR2: SGHVS, FQNEAQ. V shed 1 base and J shed 0 bases, with 7 bases lying between them. For the CDR3, the DNA is TGTGCCAGCAGCTTAGTGTCTAACTCTGGGGCCAACGTCCTGACTTTC. Translating it yields CASSLVSNSGANVLTF.

This chain uses TRBV5-1 with TRBJ2-5, with 10 bases fitting TRBD2. Germline lookup yields CDR1 SGHRS and CDR2 YFSETQ. V trimming: 4 bases; J trimming: 5 bases; junction bases outside the gene matches: 11. The CDR3 runs to 16 residues. The CDR3: CASSRETSGVGETQYF. The CDR3, as DNA: TGCGCCAGCAGCCGGGAAACTAGCGGGGTAGGGGAGACCCAGTACTTC.

The chain links TRBV7-9 to TRBJ2-1; a weak D match, TRBD2 (7 bases). The CDR3 sequence is 17 residues long. With 7 bases removed from V and 1 base from J, the gap between germline ends came to 20 bases. Germline CDR1 SEHNR, CDR2 FQNEAQ (reference sequence). This CDR3 is CASISFGGDTSYNEQFF. CDR3 DNA sequence: TGTGCCAGCATCTCCTTTGGGGGGGACACTTCCTACAATGAGCAGTTCTTC.

This clone has just a few counts. This chain connects TRBV30 to TRBJ1-5; no firm D call. Trimming pared 4 bases from V and 2 bases from J, leaving 6 bases between. Germline CDR1 and CDR2: GTSNPN and SVGIG (reference sequence). The CDR3 extends over 12 amino acids. DNA of the CDR3: TGTGCCTGGACCGATGGCAATCAGCCCCAGCATTTT. It translates to CAWTDGNQPQHF. Full variable domain (remainder filled in from reference TRBV30 and TRBJ1-5): SQTIHQWPATLVQPVGSPLSLECTVEGTSNPNLYWYRQAAGRGLQLLFYSVGIGQISSEVPQNLSASRPQDRQFILSSKKLLLSDSGFYLCAWTDGNQPQHFGDGTRLSIL.

This clone was detected once. The CDR3 DNA reads TGTGCCAGCAGCTTCGACACGGCGGGCTACACCTTC. This encodes CASSFDTAGYTF. This rearrangement joins TRBV7-9 to TRBJ1-2; D not resolved. V dropped 3 bases and J dropped 8 bases, with 10 bases sitting between them. Germline V gene lookup returns CDR1 SEHNR and CDR2 FQNEAQ (reference sequence). This CDR3 region has 12 residues.